The text below deals with one T cell receptor beta chain. The antigen is undetermined. Just one base apart from a much larger clone, this may be a read error. The data were produced by immunoSEQ multiplex PCR, yet TCRdb's version contains in-frame clones alone and is incomplete. The sample contains 5,000 or so clones, around 79% of which appear only once. The CDR3 covers 11 residues. Germline values: CDR1 SGHAT, CDR2 FQNNGV. The ends were cut back, 1 base at V and 5 bases at J, with 2 bases in the middle. This sample was taken from a study of chemoradiotherapy in HPV16-positive cancers. About the research overall: Candidate HPV-specific clones and shared TCR motifs came from a couple of HPV16-positive patients. Whole-study findings and limits: The functional HPV-specific definition rests on just a couple of HPV16-positive patients.

The input for sequencing was tumor tissue, taken from a patient who underwent chemoradiotherapy. The receptor's source is a human donor with HPV-associated anogenital cancer. V and J are TRBV11-2 and TRBJ2-5; D not resolved. CDR3 in amino acids: CASSLGETQYF. The CDR3 coding sequence is TGTGCCAGCAGCTTAGGGGAGACCCAGTACTTC.